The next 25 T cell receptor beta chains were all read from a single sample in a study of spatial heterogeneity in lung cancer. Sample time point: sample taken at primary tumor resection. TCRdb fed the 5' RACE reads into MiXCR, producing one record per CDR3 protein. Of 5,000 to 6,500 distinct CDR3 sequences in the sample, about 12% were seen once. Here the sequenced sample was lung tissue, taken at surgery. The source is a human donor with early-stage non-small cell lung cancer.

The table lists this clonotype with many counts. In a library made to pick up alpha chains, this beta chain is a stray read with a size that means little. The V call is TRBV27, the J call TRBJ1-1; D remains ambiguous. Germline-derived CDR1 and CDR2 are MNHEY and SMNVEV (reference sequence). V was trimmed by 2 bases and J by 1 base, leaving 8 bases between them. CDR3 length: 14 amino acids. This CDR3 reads CASSLLFRNTEAFF. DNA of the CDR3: TGTGCCAGCAGTTTACTCTTTCGGAACACTGAAGCTTTCTTT.

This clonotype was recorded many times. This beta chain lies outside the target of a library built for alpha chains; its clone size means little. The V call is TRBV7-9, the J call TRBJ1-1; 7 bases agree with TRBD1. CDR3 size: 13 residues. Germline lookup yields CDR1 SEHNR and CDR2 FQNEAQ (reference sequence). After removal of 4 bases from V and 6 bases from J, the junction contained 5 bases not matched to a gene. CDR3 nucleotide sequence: TGTGCCAGCAGCTCTGGGACAGACCCTGAAGCTTTCTTT. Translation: CASSSGTDPEAFF.

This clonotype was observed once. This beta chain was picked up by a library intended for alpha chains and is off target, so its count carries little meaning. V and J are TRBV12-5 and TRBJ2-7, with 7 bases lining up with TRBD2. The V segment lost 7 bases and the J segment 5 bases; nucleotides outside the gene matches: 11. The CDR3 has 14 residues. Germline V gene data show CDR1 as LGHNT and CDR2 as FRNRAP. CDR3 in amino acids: CASALGLDFHEQYF. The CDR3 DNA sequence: TGTGCTAGTGCTCTTGGACTAGACTTCCACGAGCAGTACTTC.

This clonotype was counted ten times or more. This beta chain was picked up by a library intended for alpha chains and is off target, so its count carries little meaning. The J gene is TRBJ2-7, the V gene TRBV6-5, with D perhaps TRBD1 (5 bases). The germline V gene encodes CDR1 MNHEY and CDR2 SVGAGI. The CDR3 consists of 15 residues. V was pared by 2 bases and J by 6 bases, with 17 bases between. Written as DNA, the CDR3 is TGTGCCAGCAGTTACGCTTCAACAGGCCTCCGCGAGCAGTACTTC. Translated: CASSYASTGLREQYF.

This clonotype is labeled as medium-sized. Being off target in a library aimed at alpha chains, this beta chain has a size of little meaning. CDR3 in amino acids: CASSIDWTGYLQPQHF. CDR3 nucleotides: TGTGCCAGTAGTATAGACTGGACAGGGTACCTCCAGCCCCAGCATTTT. V gene TRBV19 combines with J gene TRBJ1-5, with 8 bases matching TRBD1. The CDR3 runs 16 residues. The ends lost 0 bases at V and 7 bases at J; junction bases unmatched: 8. The V gene's germline CDR1 is LNHDA and CDR2 SQIVND (reference sequence).

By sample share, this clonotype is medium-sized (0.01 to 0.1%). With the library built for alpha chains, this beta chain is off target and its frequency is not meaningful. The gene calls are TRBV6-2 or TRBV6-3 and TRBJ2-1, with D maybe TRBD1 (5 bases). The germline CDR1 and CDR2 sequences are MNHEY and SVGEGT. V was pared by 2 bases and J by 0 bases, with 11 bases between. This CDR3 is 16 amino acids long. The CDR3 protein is CASSYDRSSSYNEQFF. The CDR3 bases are TGTGCCAGCAGTTACGACAGATCTAGCTCCTACAATGAGCAGTTCTTC.

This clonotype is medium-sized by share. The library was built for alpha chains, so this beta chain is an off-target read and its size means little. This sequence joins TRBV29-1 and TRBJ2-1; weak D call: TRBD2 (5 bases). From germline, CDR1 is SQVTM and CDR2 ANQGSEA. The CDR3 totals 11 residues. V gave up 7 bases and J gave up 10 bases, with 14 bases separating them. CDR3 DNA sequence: TGCAGCGCATTGGTCGGGGAGGAGCAGTTCTTC. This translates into CSALVGEEQFF.

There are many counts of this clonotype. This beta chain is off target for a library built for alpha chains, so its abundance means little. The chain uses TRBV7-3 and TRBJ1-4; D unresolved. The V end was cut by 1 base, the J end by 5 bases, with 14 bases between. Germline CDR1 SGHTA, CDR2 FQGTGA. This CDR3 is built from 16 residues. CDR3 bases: TGTGCCAGCAGCTTAAGGTTGGGCGGGAAAAATGAAAAACTGTTTTTT. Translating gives CASSLRLGGKNEKLFF.

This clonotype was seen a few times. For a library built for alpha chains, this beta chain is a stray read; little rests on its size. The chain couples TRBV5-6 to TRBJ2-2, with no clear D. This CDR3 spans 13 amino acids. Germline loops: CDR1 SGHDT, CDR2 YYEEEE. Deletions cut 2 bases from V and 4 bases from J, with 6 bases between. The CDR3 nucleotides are TGTGCCAGCAGCTTCCACCCCACCGGGGAGCTGTTTTTT. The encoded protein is CASSFHPTGELFF.

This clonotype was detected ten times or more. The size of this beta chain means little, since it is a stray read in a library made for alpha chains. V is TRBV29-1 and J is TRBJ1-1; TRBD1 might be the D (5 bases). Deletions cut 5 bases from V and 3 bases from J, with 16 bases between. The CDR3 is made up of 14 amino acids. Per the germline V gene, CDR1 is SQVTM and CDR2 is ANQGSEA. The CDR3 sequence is CSVMVWGEDTEAFF. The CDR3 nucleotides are TGCAGCGTTATGGTATGGGGCGAGGACACTGAAGCTTTCTTT.

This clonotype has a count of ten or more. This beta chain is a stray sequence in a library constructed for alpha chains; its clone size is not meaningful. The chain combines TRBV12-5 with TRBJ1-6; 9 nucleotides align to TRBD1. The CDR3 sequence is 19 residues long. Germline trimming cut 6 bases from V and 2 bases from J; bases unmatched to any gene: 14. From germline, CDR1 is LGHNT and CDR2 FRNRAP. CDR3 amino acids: CASGFEVPGQGPYNSPLHF. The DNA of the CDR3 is TGTGCTAGTGGATTTGAGGTCCCGGGACAGGGCCCCTATAATTCACCCCTCCACTTT.

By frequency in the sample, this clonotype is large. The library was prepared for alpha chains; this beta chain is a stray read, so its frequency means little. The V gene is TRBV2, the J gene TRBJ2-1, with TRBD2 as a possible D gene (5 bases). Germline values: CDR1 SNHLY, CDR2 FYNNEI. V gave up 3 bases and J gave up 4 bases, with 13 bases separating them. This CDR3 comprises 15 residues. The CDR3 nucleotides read TGTGCCAGCAGTGAGTGGGGAGATGGGTACAATGAGCAGTTCTTC. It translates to CASSEWGDGYNEQFF.

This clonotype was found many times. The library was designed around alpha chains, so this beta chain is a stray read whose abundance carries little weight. The chain's CDR3 is CASSQGASTDTQYF. CDR3 coding DNA: TGTGCCAGCAGCCAAGGTGCTAGCACAGATACGCAGTATTTT. V and J are TRBV12-3 or TRBV12-4 and TRBJ2-3, with no clear D. The ends were cut back, 6 bases at V and 0 bases at J, with 10 bases in the middle. The CDR3 is 14 residues long.

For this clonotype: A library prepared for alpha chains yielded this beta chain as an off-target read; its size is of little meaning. The CDR3 DNA follows: TGTGCCAGCAGGGGGCCTAATCAGCCCCAGCATTTT. Translating gives CASRGPNQPQHF. The chain joins TRBV6-5 to TRBJ1-5, with a weak D call TRBD1 (5 bases). This CDR3 has 12 residues. CDR1 MNHEY and CDR2 SVGAGI come from the germline V gene. The germline V and J ends were trimmed by 6 bases and 4 bases, with 7 bases remaining between them.

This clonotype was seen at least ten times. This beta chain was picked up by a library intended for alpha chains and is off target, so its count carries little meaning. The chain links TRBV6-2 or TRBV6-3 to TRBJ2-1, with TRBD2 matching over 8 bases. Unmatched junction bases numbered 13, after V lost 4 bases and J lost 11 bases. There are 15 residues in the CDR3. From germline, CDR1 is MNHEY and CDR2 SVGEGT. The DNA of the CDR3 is TGTGCCAGCAGTTTCGTGCCTAGCGGGCCCATTAAGCAGTTCTTC. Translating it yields CASSFVPSGPIKQFF.

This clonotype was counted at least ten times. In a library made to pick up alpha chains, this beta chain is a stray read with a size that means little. The DNA for the CDR3 is TGTGCCTCAAAGGGGGCGTTGAACACTGAAGCTTTCTTT. Amino acid sequence: CASKGALNTEAFF. V is TRBV6-6 and J is TRBJ1-1, with 7 bases matching TRBD1. This CDR3 contains 13 residues. V lost 11 bases, J lost 0 bases, and 6 bases stayed unmatched. Per germline, CDR1 MNHNY and CDR2 SVGAGI (reference sequence).

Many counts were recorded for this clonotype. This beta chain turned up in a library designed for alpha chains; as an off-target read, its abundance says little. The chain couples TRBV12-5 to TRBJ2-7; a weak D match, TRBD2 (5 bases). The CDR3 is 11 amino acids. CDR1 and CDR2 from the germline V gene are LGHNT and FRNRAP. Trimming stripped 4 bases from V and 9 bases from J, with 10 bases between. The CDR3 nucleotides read TGTGCTAGTGGTTCCCTCGGAGGGCAGTACTTC. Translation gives CASGSLGGQYF. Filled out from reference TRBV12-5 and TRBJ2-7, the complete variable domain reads DARVTQTPRHKVTEMGQEVTMRCQPILGHNTVFWYRQTMMQGLELLAYFRNRAPLDDSGMPKDRFSAEMPDATLATLKIQPSEPRDSAVYFCASGSLGGQYFGPGTRLTVT.

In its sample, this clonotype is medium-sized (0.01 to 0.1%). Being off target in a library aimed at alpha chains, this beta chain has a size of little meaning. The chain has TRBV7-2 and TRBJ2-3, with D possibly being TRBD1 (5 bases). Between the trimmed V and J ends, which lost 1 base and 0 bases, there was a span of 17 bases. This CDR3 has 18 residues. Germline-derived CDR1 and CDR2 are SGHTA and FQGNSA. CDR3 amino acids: CASSLVSRVRTSTDTQYF. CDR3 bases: TGTGCCAGCAGCTTAGTATCCAGGGTTAGAACTAGCACAGATACGCAGTATTTT.

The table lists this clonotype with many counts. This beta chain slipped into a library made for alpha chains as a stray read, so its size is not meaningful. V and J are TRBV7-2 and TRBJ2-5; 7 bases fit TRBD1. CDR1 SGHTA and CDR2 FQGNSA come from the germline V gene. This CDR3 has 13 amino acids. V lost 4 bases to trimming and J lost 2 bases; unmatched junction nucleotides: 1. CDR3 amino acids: CASSWGQQETQYF. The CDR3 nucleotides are TGTGCCAGCAGCTGGGGACAGCAAGAGACCCAGTACTTC.

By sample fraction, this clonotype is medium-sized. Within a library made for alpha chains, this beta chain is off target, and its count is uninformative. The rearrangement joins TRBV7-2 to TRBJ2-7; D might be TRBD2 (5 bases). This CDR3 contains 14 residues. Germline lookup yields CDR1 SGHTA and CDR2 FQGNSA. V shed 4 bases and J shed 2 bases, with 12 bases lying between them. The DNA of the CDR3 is TGTGCCAGCAGCTACGCGAGCGGTACCTACGAGCAGTACTTC. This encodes CASSYASGTYEQYF.

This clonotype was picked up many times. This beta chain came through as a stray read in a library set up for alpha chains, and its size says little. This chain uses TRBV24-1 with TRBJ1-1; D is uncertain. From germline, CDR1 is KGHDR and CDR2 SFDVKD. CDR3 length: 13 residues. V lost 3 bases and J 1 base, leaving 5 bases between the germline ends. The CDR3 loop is CATSDGQNTEAFF. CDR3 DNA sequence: TGTGCCACCAGTGATGGGCAGAACACTGAAGCTTTCTTT.

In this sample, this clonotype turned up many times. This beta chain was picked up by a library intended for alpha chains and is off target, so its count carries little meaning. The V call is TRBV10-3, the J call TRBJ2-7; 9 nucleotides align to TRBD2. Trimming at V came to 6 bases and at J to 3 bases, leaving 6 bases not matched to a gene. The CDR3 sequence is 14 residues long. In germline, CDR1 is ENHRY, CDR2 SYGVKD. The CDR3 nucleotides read TGTGCCATCAGGGCTAGCGGGATCAACTACGAGCAGTACTTC. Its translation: CAIRASGINYEQYF.

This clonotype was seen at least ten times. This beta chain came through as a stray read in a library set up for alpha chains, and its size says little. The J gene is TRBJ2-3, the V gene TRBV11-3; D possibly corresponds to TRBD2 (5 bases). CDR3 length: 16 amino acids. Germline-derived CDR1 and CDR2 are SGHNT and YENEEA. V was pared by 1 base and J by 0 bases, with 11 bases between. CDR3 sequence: CASSLVAGGSTDTQYF. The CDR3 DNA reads TGTGCCAGCAGCTTAGTCGCCGGCGGGAGCACAGATACGCAGTATTTT.

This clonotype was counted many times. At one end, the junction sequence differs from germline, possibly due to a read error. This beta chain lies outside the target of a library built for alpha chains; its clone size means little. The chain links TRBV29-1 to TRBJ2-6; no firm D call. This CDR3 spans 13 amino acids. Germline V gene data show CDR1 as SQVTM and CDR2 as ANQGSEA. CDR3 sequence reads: CSVEGSGANVLTF. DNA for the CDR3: TGCAGCGTCGAAGGTTCTGGGGCCAACGTCCTGACTTTC. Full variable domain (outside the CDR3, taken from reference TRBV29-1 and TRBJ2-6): SAVISQKPSRDICQRGTSLTIQCQVDSQVTMMFWYRQQPGQSLTLIATANQGSEATYESGFVIDKFPISRPNLTFSTLTVSNMSPEDSSIYLCSVEGSGANVLTFGAGSRLTVL.

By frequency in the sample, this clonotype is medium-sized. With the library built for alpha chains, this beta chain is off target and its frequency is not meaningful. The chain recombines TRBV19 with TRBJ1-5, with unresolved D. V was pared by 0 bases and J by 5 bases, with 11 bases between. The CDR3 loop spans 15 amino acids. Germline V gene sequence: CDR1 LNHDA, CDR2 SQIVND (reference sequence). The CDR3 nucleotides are TGTGCCAGTAGTATAGATTTTCGGACTTATCAGCCCCAGCATTTT. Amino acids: CASSIDFRTYQPQHF.